Below, 7 T cell receptor beta chains from the same sample are listed, as sequenced in a study of shared clonotypes between healthy human individuals. CD8 cells classed as naive were CD45RO-negative and positively selected for CCR7, excluding terminally differentiated effector memory CD45RA+ cells. Generated by immunoSEQ multiplex PCR, the TCRdb table keeps only in-frame clones and is missing some. The sample lists 560,000 or so clones, around 96% seen once, with less than 0.13% in the top ten. Material for sequencing was naive CD8+ T cells sorted from blood. These receptor sequences come from a woman in her 30s in good health.

This clone appeared a few times. In the same sample, other DNA sequences code for this CDR3. The V gene is TRBV9, the J gene TRBJ2-2; no definite D call. The CDR3 is 11 amino acids. In germline, CDR1 is SGDLS, CDR2 YYNGEE. V lost 1 base and J lost 5, with 0 bases in between. The CDR3: CASSVTGELFF. The CDR3 DNA sequence: TGTGCCAGCAGCGTAACCGGGGAGCTGTTTTTT.

The V call is TRBV28, the J call TRBJ1-2, with D possibly TRBD1 on 5 matching bases. V lost 6 bases to trimming and J lost 0 bases, with 17 bases between them. Per germline, CDR1 MDHEN and CDR2 SYDVKM. This CDR3 has 16 residues. The DNA for the CDR3 is TGTGCCAGCAGCCAAAGACCGCGGACACCTAACTATGGCTACACCTTC. This encodes CASSQRPRTPNYGYTF.

The chain uses TRBV6-1 and TRBJ2-1, with 13 bases fitting TRBD2. The CDR3 totals 15 residues. With V trimmed by 5 bases and J by 7 bases, 5 bases remained unmatched. From germline, CDR1 is MNHNS and CDR2 SASEGT. Here the CDR3 reads CASSLGLAGVNEQFF. The CDR3 DNA sequence: TGTGCCAGCAGTTTAGGACTAGCGGGAGTAAATGAGCAGTTCTTC.

This clone was observed a single time. The chain has TRBV6-1 and TRBJ2-2; D unclear. The germline V gene encodes CDR1 MNHNS and CDR2 SASEGT. This CDR3 has 12 amino acids. The V end was cut by 1 base, the J end by 6 bases, with 3 bases between. The CDR3 protein is CASSEGAGELFF. The CDR3 DNA reads TGTGCCAGCAGTGAAGGGGCCGGGGAGCTGTTTTTT.

The rearrangement links TRBV5-1 to TRBJ2-2, with 8 bases aligning to TRBD2. J gave up 6 bases and V 4 bases, and 11 bases lay outside the gene matches. The CDR3 length is 16 residues. Germline V gene lookup returns CDR1 SGHRS and CDR2 YFSETQ. The CDR3, as DNA: TGCGCCAGCAGCCACGGTATAGCGGGAAGCGCCGGGGAGCTGTTTTTT. Residues: CASSHGIAGSAGELFF.

This sequence joins TRBV28 and TRBJ1-5; D uncertain. This CDR3 is built from 19 residues. The germline CDR1 and CDR2 sequences are MDHEN and SYDVKM. V lost 2 bases and J 0 bases, leaving 20 bases between the germline ends. The CDR3 region is CASSLKEGWVLNSNQPQHF. The CDR3 nucleotides read TGTGCCAGCAGTTTAAAGGAGGGTTGGGTGTTAAATAGCAATCAGCCCCAGCATTTT.

The genes are TRBV14 and TRBJ2-5; 9 bases align to TRBD2. V shed 0 bases and J 1 base; nucleotides not matched to a gene: 12. The CDR3 is 19 amino acids. Germline V gene data show CDR1 as SGHDN and CDR2 as FVKESK. The chain's CDR3 is CASSQEYRFLAGPQETQYF. CDR3 coding DNA: TGTGCCAGCAGCCAAGAGTATAGATTCCTAGCGGGGCCCCAAGAGACCCAGTACTTC.